This T cell receptor (beta chain) originates from a study of blood T cell repertoires in COVID-19. Study-wide context: COVID-19 samples collected from the United States, Italy and Spain covered acute and convalescent phases. T cells, B-cell-depleted T cells, or PBMCs supplied cDNA or gDNA.

Study processing details: Quantification of nucleated cells was approximated via reference gene primer amplification. The table came from immunoSEQ multiplex PCR; TCRdb's copy has only in-frame clones and leaves some out. V and J calls and clone size are as listed in that table; D and trimming were resolved from the DNA. The sample consists of around 240,000 clones, 84% of them appearing once. The material sequenced was peripheral blood. This TCR derives from a woman between 35 and 50 years old who had recovered from COVID-19.

The CDR3 region is CASSRTIAGGPTDTQYF. For the CDR3, the DNA is TGTGCCAGCAGTCGGACCATAGCGGGGGGTCCCACAGATACGCAGTATTTT. J is TRBJ2-3 and V is TRBV6-2 or TRBV6-3; TRBD2 matches 10 bases. Germline lookup yields CDR1 MNHEY and CDR2 SVGEGT. The CDR3 has 17 amino acids. Trimming at V came to 5 bases and at J to 2 bases, leaving 10 bases not matched to a gene.